The clone carrying this T cell receptor (beta chain) was observed a few times. The data are from a study of T cells in localized non-small cell lung cancer. The assay was immunoSEQ multiplex PCR, and TCRdb's table has in-frame clones only and misses some. Seen here are about 52,000 clones, about 88% observed once, and the top ten hold about 16%. CDR3 size: 12 residues. V lost 0 bases and J 11 bases, leaving 8 bases between the germline ends. CDR1 and CDR2 from the germline V gene are MGHRA and YSYEKL. The clonotype comes from a female donor with stage II lung adenocarcinoma. This sequence joins TRBV4-1 and TRBJ2-1, with D perhaps TRBD1 (5 bases). The specimen was PBMCs, collected before any cancer treatment. The DNA of the CDR3 is TGCGCCAGCAGCCAAGACTACAGGAAGCAGTTCTTC. Its protein is CASSQDYRKQFF.